A single sample gave rise to the 6 T cell receptor beta chains below, sequenced in a study of cytomegalovirus exposure and HLA in healthy donors. The PCR ran on 60 Vbeta and 13 Jbeta primers. Here immunoSEQ multiplex PCR was the method, and the copy in TCRdb shows in-frame clones only, minus some. Among around 200,000 clones, around four fifths were seen once, and the ten largest hold roughly 0.75%. Source material: PBMCs. Source of these receptors: a woman younger than 35 in good health and CMV-seronegative.

This chain uses TRBV6-5 with TRBJ2-5; a weak D match, TRBD2 (5 bases). The V and J ends lost 7 bases and 2 bases respectively, with 14 bases between them. The CDR3 totals 14 residues. CDR1 is MNHEY, CDR2 SVGAGI, per germline. As DNA, the CDR3 is TGTGCCAGCAACCCCCGGGGTCTACAAGAGACCCAGTACTTC. It translates to CASNPRGLQETQYF.

This clone showed up just a few times. V gene TRBV27 combines with J gene TRBJ1-2; tentatively, D is TRBD1 (5 bases). Trimming stripped 3 bases from V and 1 base from J, with 6 bases between. From germline, CDR1 is MNHEY and CDR2 SMNVEV (reference sequence). The CDR3 extends over 13 amino acids. CDR3 in DNA: TGTGCCAGCAGTTTCGACAGTAACTATGGCTACACCTTC. Its translation: CASSFDSNYGYTF.

The chain recombines TRBV6-5 with TRBJ1-6; 7 bases match TRBD1. The CDR3 is 13 amino acids. Germline V gene data show CDR1 as MNHEY and CDR2 as SVGAGI. The V and J ends lost 2 bases and 10 bases, in that order; junction bases with no gene match: 2. DNA of the CDR3: TGTGCCAGCAGTTACAGGGGGCGATCACCCCTCCACTTT. Translation: CASSYRGRSPLHF.

In DNA, the CDR3 is TGTGCCAGCAGCAAGATGGGCATAGACAAAGAGACCCAGTACTTC. It codes for CASSKMGIDKETQYF. The V call is TRBV5-8, the J call TRBJ2-5; no definite D call. This CDR3 comprises 15 residues. V dropped 4 bases and J dropped 3 bases, with 16 bases sitting between them. Germline CDR1 reads SGHTS; CDR2 reads YDEGEE.

The CDR3: CASRSQGTEAFF. Written as DNA, the CDR3 is TGCGCCAGCAGGTCACAGGGAACTGAAGCTTTCTTT. J is TRBJ1-1 and V is TRBV10-2, with a possible D match to TRBD1 (6 bases). Germline V gene data show CDR1 as WSHSY and CDR2 as SAAADI. The CDR3 spans 12 residues. Between the trimmed V and J ends, which lost 6 bases and 5 bases, there was a span of 10 bases.

This clone was picked up one time. The V gene is TRBV5-1, the J gene TRBJ2-1; a weak D match, TRBD1 (5 bases). Germline CDR1 and CDR2: SGHRS and YFSETQ. Trimming cost V 2 bases and J 3 bases, with 9 bases left between them. The CDR3 has 14 residues. Written as DNA, the CDR3 is TGCGCCAGCAGCTTCCCGACAGTCTACAATGAGCAGTTCTTC. Its protein product is CASSFPTVYNEQFF.